These 8 T cell receptor beta chains originate from one sample sequenced in a study of T cell changes during pregnancy in multiple sclerosis. The method was immunoSEQ multiplex PCR; TCRdb's version includes in-frame clones alone and lacks a portion of them. This sample has roughly 76,000 clones; around nine tenths occur once, and the top ten carry 0.29%. The source was CD4+ T cells from peripheral blood mononuclear cells, collected after pregnancy. These receptors all stem from a female donor with multiple sclerosis, enrolled in a pregnancy study.

This clone was counted at least ten times. The chain carries TRBV28 and TRBJ2-2, with TRBD2 matching over 13 bases. CDR3 length: 17 amino acids. The germline V gene has CDR1 MDHEN and CDR2 SYDVKM. J gave up 6 bases and V 0 bases, and 4 bases lay outside the gene matches. The CDR3 loop is CASSLWRLAGGPGELFF. CDR3 coding DNA: TGTGCCAGCAGTTTATGGAGACTAGCGGGAGGACCCGGGGAGCTGTTTTTT.

A single count supports this clone. CDR3 bases: TGTGCCAGCAGTTTATCGACCAGGGGCATGAACACTGAAGCTTTCTTT. The encoded protein is CASSLSTRGMNTEAFF. This sequence joins TRBV27 and TRBJ1-1, with a tentative D call TRBD1 (6 bases). The V end was cut by 0 bases, the J end by 0 bases, with 11 bases between. The CDR3 runs 16 residues. CDR1 and CDR2 from the germline V gene are MNHEY and SMNVEV (reference sequence).

The V gene is TRBV9, the J gene TRBJ2-1; possible D gene TRBD1, 6 bases. V was cut by 0 bases and J by 0 bases, with 13 bases left in between. The CDR3 has 17 residues. From germline, CDR1 is SGDLS and CDR2 YYNGEE. CDR3 sequence reads: CASSVASRGSSYNEQFF. CDR3 in DNA: TGTGCCAGCAGCGTAGCCTCCAGGGGTAGCTCCTACAATGAGCAGTTCTTC.

The chain has TRBV5-4 and TRBJ2-7, with 12 bases aligning to TRBD2. This CDR3 is built from 17 residues. Germline-derived CDR1 and CDR2 are SGHNT and YYREEE (reference sequence). The ends lost 0 bases at V and 0 bases at J; junction bases unmatched: 4. This CDR3 reads CASSLELAGGNSYEQYF. The CDR3 DNA sequence: TGTGCCAGCAGCTTGGAACTAGCGGGGGGTAACTCCTACGAGCAGTACTTC.

To note about this clone: The junction departs from germline at one end; a sequencing error may be responsible. This sequence joins TRBV6-6 and TRBJ2-1; 7 nucleotides agree with TRBD1. The CDR3 covers 14 residues. CDR1 MNHNY and CDR2 SVGAGI come from the germline V gene (reference sequence). In DNA form, the CDR3 reads TGTGCCAGCAGTCGTTCTAGGGACAGTGTCCTTCCAATCTTC. Amino acid sequence: CASSRSRDSVLPIF.

This chain joins TRBV18 and TRBJ2-7; 11 positions match TRBD2. Germline V gives CDR1 KGHSH, CDR2 LQKENI. The V gene end was trimmed by 6 bases and the J gene end by 3 bases; junction bases not matched to a gene: 10. The CDR3 spans 16 residues. The CDR3 protein is CASSRIQGLAVYEQYF. The CDR3 nucleotides are TGTGCCAGCTCCCGGATACAGGGACTAGCGGTCTACGAGCAGTACTTC.

The V gene is TRBV19, the J gene TRBJ1-1; D unresolved. Germline values: CDR1 LNHDA, CDR2 SQIVND (reference sequence). Trimming left V 3 bases short and J 4 bases short, with 3 bases between. The CDR3 is made up of 11 amino acids. The CDR3 sequence: CASSMSTEAFF. The CDR3 DNA reads TGTGCCAGTAGTATGAGCACTGAAGCTTTCTTT.

The chain is built from TRBV5-5 and TRBJ1-1; D is undetermined. V lost 0 bases and J 7 bases, leaving 19 bases between the germline ends. CDR1 SGHKS and CDR2 YYEKEE come from the germline V gene (reference sequence). The CDR3 loop spans 16 amino acids. As DNA, the CDR3 is TGTGCCAGCAGCTTGGTAATGCAGGCACTCACCAATGAAGCTTTCTTT. Translating it yields CASSLVMQALTNEAFF.